The 8 T cell receptor beta chains given below trace back to one sample, sequenced in a study of T cells in Graves' hyperthyroidism and ophthalmopathy. Amplification of TCR beta CDR3 regions used RNA as the template. The HTBI primer set served for first-round RT-PCR of the TCR CDR3. TCRdb re-called the multiplex PCR reads through MiXCR, storing one row per CDR3 protein. The profile shows 300,000 to 450,000 distinct CDR3 sequences, about 15% of them singletons. The source material was blood. Receptors originate from a woman in her sixties with Graves' hyperthyroidism.

This clonotype was seen a handful of times. This chain links TRBV19 with TRBJ1-2; no clear D gene. Germline assignment: CDR1 LNHDA and CDR2 SQIVND (reference sequence). This CDR3 spans 13 amino acids. Trimming took 6 bases from V and 7 from J, leaving 15 bases between them. The CDR3 is CASRGQAALGYTF. The CDR3 DNA reads TGTGCCAGTAGAGGTCAGGCAGCTCTTGGCTACACCTTC.

Many counts were recorded for this clonotype. The CDR3: CASSPLMESRTDTQYF. CDR3 in DNA: TGTGCCAGCTCACCACTTATGGAATCTCGCACAGATACGCAGTATTTT. V usage is TRBV18 and J usage is TRBJ2-3; D unclear. Trimming removed 1 base from V and 1 base from J, with 12 bases in between. This CDR3 is 16 amino acids long. CDR1 KGHSH and CDR2 LQKENI come from the germline V gene. Using reference TRBV18 and TRBJ2-3 for the parts outside the CDR3, the full variable domain is NAGVMQNPRHLVRRRGQEARLRCSPMKGHSHVYWYRQLPEEGLKFMVYLQKENIIDESGMPKERFSAEFPKEGPSILRIQQVVRGDSAAYFCASSPLMESRTDTQYFGPGTRLTVL.

This clonotype was seen repeatedly, ten times or more. This chain uses TRBV18 with TRBJ2-5; D gene ambiguous. Trimming cost V 3 bases and J 5 bases, with 10 bases left between them. Germline V gene data show CDR1 as KGHSH and CDR2 as LQKENI. The CDR3 contains 13 residues. The CDR3 coding sequence is TGTGCCAGCTCACCGGGAAGTGGGGAGACCCAGTACTTC. Its protein product is CASSPGSGETQYF.

This clonotype turned up a few times. The V call is TRBV5-1, the J call TRBJ1-4; D gene unclear. The CDR3 runs 15 residues. Germline CDR1 is SGHRS and CDR2 is YFSETQ. The germline V and J ends were trimmed by 0 bases and 6 bases, with 12 bases remaining between them. The CDR3 DNA sequence: TGCGCCAGCAGCTTGGGGGCCTCTTGGGATGAAAAACTGTTTTTT. This codes for CASSLGASWDEKLFF.

This clonotype was seen a handful of times. V usage is TRBV20-1 and J usage is TRBJ2-3; TRBD1 agrees at 7 bases. The CDR3 is 13 amino acids. V lost 1 base to trimming and J lost 6 bases; unmatched junction nucleotides: 4. Germline V gene sequence: CDR1 DFQATT, CDR2 SNEGSKA (reference sequence). CDR3 region: CSARVGGADTQYF. The CDR3 coding sequence is TGCAGTGCTAGAGTAGGGGGCGCGGATACGCAGTATTTT.

This clonotype was counted at least ten times. V is TRBV7-9 and J is TRBJ2-7; the match to TRBD2 covers 9 bases. Germline CDR1 and CDR2: SEHNR and FQNEAQ (reference sequence). The CDR3 is made up of 15 amino acids. Unmatched junction bases numbered 9, after V lost 4 bases and J lost 5 bases. The CDR3 sequence is CASSYVRGRDHEQYF. The CDR3 DNA is TGTGCCAGCAGCTACGTCCGCGGGAGGGATCACGAGCAGTACTTC.

Many counts were recorded for this clonotype. This chain uses TRBV10-3 with TRBJ2-1; 7 bases are shared with TRBD2. The length of the CDR3 is 16 residues. Losses at the gene ends were 1 base for V and 2 bases for J; bases not matched to a gene: 5. Germline V gives CDR1 ENHRY, CDR2 SYGVKD. CDR3 DNA: TGTGCCATCAGTGAGTGGACTAGGGGAACCTACAATGAGCAGTTCTTC. It encodes CAISEWTRGTYNEQFF.

The rearrangement joins TRBV27 to TRBJ1-1, with 8 bases identical to TRBD1. Germline V gene data show CDR1 as MNHEY and CDR2 as SMNVEV (reference sequence). This CDR3 region has 12 residues. Unmatched junction bases numbered 4, after V lost 3 bases and J lost 10 bases. The CDR3 reads CASSFFGTGAFF. In DNA, the CDR3 is TGTGCCAGCAGTTTTTTCGGGACAGGAGCTTTCTTT.